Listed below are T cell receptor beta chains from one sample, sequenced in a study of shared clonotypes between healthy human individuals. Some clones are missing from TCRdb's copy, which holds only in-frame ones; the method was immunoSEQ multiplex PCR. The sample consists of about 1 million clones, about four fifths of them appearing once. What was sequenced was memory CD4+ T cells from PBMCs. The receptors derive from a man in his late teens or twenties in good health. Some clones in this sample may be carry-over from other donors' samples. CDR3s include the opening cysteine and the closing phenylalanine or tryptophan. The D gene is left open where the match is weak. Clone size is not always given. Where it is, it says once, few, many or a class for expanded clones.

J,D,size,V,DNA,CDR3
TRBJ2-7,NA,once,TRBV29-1,TGCAGCGTTGAAAGGGGATCCGAGCAGTACTTC,CSVERGSEQYF
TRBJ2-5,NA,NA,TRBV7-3,TGTGCCAGCAGCTTTTCCCCGGGAGAGCAAGAGACCCAGTACTTC,CASSFSPGEQETQYF
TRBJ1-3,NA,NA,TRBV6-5,TGTGCCAGCAGTTCCCGGGACGGCCGAATCATATATTTT,CASSSRDGRIIYF
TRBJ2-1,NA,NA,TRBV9,TGTGCCAGCAGCCCCAATTCACGGGCCCGGAAGGGCGATGAGCAGTTCTTC,CASSPNSRARKGDEQFF
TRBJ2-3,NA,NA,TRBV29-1,TGCAGCGTTGAAGATCCGGATACGCAGTATTTT,CSVEDPDTQYF
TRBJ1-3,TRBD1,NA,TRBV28,TGTGCCAGCAGCGGACAGGGGGCTCTTTACGGAAACACCATATATTTT,CASSGQGALYGNTIYF
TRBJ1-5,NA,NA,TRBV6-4,TGTGCCAGCAGGCCCCCAGGTGGGGGAGGCAATCAGCCCCAGCATTTT,CASRPPGGGGNQPQHF
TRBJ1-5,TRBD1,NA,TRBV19,TGTGCCAGTAGTGGACAGGTGACCAATCAGCCCCAGCATTTT,CASSGQVTNQPQHF
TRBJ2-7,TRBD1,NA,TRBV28,TGTGCCAGCAGACCCGCAGGGGGCGCCTATGACTTC,CASRPAGGAYDF
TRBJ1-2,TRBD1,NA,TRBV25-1,TGTGCCAGCAGTGAACAGGGGGCGGTTAGCGGCTACACCTTC,CASSEQGAVSGYTF
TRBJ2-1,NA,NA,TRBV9,TGTGCCAGCAGCGCCCAAGTGGGGTCAGGAAATGAGCAGTTCTTC,CASSAQVGSGNEQFF
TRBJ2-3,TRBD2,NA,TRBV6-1,TGTGCCAGCAGTAAAGCTAGCGGGAGTTCCTGGGCAGATACGCAGTATTTT,CASSKASGSSWADTQYF
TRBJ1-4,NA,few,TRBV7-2,TGTGCCAGCAGCTTATCCCGGTCAAATGAAAAACTGTTTTTT,CASSLSRSNEKLFF
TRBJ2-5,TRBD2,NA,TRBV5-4,TGTGCCAGCAGCTTGGGCGGGGGAAGAGGGGAGACCCAGTACTTC,CASSLGGGRGETQYF
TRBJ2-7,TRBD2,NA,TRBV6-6,TGTGCCAGCAGTTACGCGAGACTAGCGCCTACCTACGAGCAGTACTTC,CASSYARLAPTYEQYF
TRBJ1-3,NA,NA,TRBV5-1,TGCGCCAGCAGCCCGGGGATTAGGGACCGCTCTGGAAACACCATATATTTT,CASSPGIRDRSGNTIYF
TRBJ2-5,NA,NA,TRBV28,TGTGCCAGCAGTGGAGGTGAGACCCAGTACTTC,CASSGGETQYF
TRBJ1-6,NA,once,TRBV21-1,TGTGCCAGCAGCAAAGAAACAGGGAGATCACCCCTCCACTTT,CASSKETGRSPLHF
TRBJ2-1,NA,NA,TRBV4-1,TGCGCCAGCAGCCATATGGGGAGGAAAGACAATGAGCAGTTCTTC,CASSHMGRKDNEQFF
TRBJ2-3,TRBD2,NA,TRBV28,TGTGCCAGCAGTGCGACTAGCGGGAGAGTAGGTACGCAGTATTTT,CASSATSGRVGTQYF